This record looks at one TCR beta chain sequence and its context. This clone was found a few times. Its target antigen remains unknown. Base-call qualities are not available, and no considerably larger clone is one nucleotide away. This specimen belongs to a study of vaccination effects on CD4 cells after COVID-19 (dated by TCRdb to between 2021 and 2022). With respect to the entire study: In the ViraFEST assay, PBMC were stimulated with viral peptide pools, and TCR sequencing was then used to find antigen-specific CD4+ T cell clonotypes based on their expansion. Post-vaccine samples across the study were collected a median of 72 days after the second dose, with a range of 14 to 241. Each well held around 2 million PBMC cultured in IMDM containing approximately 5% human AB serum, around 10 IU/ml IL-2 and gentamicin, along with roughly 10 ug/ml peptides. SARS-CoV-2 spike-specific CD4+ TCR repertoires were compared before and after mRNA vaccination in COVID-19 convalescent patients and in infection-naive vaccine recipients. A total of over nine COVID-19 convalescent patients and several SARS-CoV-2-naive healthy vaccine recipients were included in the full study. Cultures from other donors in the study were sequenced using the Oncomine TCR Beta short-read assay on an Illumina iSeq 100. Broader findings and caveats from the paper: Only a small number of convalescent patients were included, and no early post-infection timepoints were available, which limited the study. Clones induced by infection and clones induced by vaccination both contracted markedly at late timepoints after vaccination, which fits with T cell responses waning over time. Among healthy vaccine recipients, nearly all vaccine-induced clones were SARS-CoV-2 mono-reactive, and only 1 of 255 was cross-reactive with common cold coronaviruses.

Libraries were built with the immunoSEQ multiplex PCR assay. DNA from the CD4+ T cells that had been cultured and isolated underwent TCR beta CDR3 sequencing. The paper's data handling went like this. Non-productive TCR sequences were removed, reads were trimmed to the CDR3 region, and CDR3s of at least 7 amino acids were retained. The MANAFEST web app was used to identify antigen-specific clonotypes by comparing expansion in peptide wells with expansion in reference cultures. Positive clones required FDR<0.05 expansion versus reference and all other wells, odds ratio above 5, and frequency above 0.1% in two replicate wells. Clonotypes significantly expanded in SARS-CoV-2 spike wells and in at least one common cold coronavirus spike condition were defined as cross-reactive. Using the stringdist R package, CDR3 similarity was measured by Levenshtein distance, and unrooted trees were constructed with ape in R 3.6.1. Entries here come from immuneACCESS through TCRdb and include only in-frame sequences with V and J called. Some clones fail to appear in such tables; in the studies checked, an unresolved V gene covers under half of the shortfall, and the cause of the remainder is unknown. The DNA gave D and trimming, while V, J and clone size come from that table. The sample table holds approximately 47,000 clones, of which about 70% were seen once. The ten biggest clones cover around 6.7% of the sample.

Its CDR3 holds 15 amino acids, cysteine through phenylalanine. Only the CDR3 portion is preserved as DNA: 45 bases, with reading frame beginning at the first base. Trimming removed 0 bases from V and 5 bases from J, leaving 14 bases between the germline ends. CDR1 and CDR2 were assigned from the germline V gene as SGHDT and YYEEEE. After more than 9 days of culture, CD4+ T cells were isolated with the EasySep CD4+ T cell isolation kit. Each participant got two doses of an mRNA SARS-CoV-2 vaccine, either BNT162b2 or mRNA-1273. Negative nucleocapsid antibody results before and after vaccination confirmed that the healthy vaccine recipients had no prior SARS-CoV-2 infection. Half of the culture medium was replaced with fresh IL-2-containing medium on days 3 and 7. Each peptide stimulation condition was cultured in triplicate wells unless otherwise noted. PBMC were separated from whole blood using Ficoll-Paque Plus gradient centrifugation and were then either cryopreserved at -140C or used fresh. Genomic DNA was extracted from cultured CD4+ T cells with the QIAamp micro DNA kit.

The sequence is built from TRBV5-6 and TRBJ1-1, with a weak D call of TRBD1 (5 bases match). The material sequenced was CD4+ T cells from PBMCs cultured without peptide, taken after COVID-19 vaccination. The receptor was derived from a human donor who received a COVID-19 vaccine. The encoded CDR3 is CASSLAGGTRTEAFF. The sequenced DNA: TGTGCCAGCAGCTTGGCCGGGGGGACCCGGACTGAAGCTTTCTTT. The reference TRBV5-6 and TRBJ1-1 proteins fill in what lies around the CDR3, so the full variable domain reads DAGVTQSPTHLIKTRGQQVTLRCSPKSGHDTVSWYQQALGQGPQFIFQYYEEEERQRGNFPDRFSGHQFPNYSSELNVNALLLGDSALYLCASSLAGGTRTEAFFGQGTRLTVV.